A selection of T cell receptor beta chains follows, all from one sample in a study of blood T cell repertoires in COVID-19. TCRdb's copy holds only in-frame clones and misses some; the assay was immunoSEQ multiplex PCR. The top ten hold 5.1% of the sample, which has tens of thousands of clones, 75% to 90% seen once. Sample: peripheral blood. These TCRs come from a man aged 80 or over with acute or convalescent COVID-19. Each CDR3 is given with its conserved first and last residue. The D gene is left open where the match is weak. Some rows mark clone size as missing; the rest say once, few, many or name a class of expanded clone.

clone size	V gene	J gene	D gene	CDR3 protein	CDR3 DNA
medium-sized	TRBV18	TRBJ2-7	TRBD1	CASSPPGTGSRDEQYF	TGTGCCAGCTCACCTCCGGGGACAGGGAGCCGTGACGAGCAGTACTTC
.	TRBV27	TRBJ1-2	.	CAGSPLRSNYGYTF	TGTGCCGGCAGTCCTCTCAGATCGAACTATGGCTACACCTTC
.	TRBV7-2	TRBJ1-1	.	CASSPQGPHTEAFF	TGTGCCAGCAGCCCACAGGGTCCCCACACTGAAGCTTTCTTT
few	TRBV6-5	TRBJ1-2	.	CASRGFYGYTF	TGTGCCAGCCGGGGGTTCTATGGCTACACCTTC
once	TRBV30	TRBJ2-7	.	CAWSLGRGTYEQYF	TGTGCCTGGAGTTTGGGAAGGGGGACCTACGAGCAGTACTTC
.	TRBV2	TRBJ1-3	TRBD1	CASSVTGTERGNTIYF	TGTGCCAGCAGTGTGACCGGGACAGAGCGGGGAAACACCATATATTTT
.	TRBV19	TRBJ2-5	TRBD2	CASSPQRGGRETQYF	TGTGCCAGTAGTCCCCAGCGGGGGGGCCGGGAGACCCAGTACTTC
.	TRBV28	TRBJ2-3	TRBD1	CASTPGQGLTDTQYF	TGTGCCAGCACCCCGGGACAGGGGCTCACAGATACGCAGTATTTT
.	TRBV28	TRBJ1-2	.	CASSLGGVDYGYTF	TGTGCCAGCAGTTTAGGGGGCGTAGACTATGGCTACACCTTC
.	TRBV3-1/TRBV3-2	TRBJ2-2	.	CASSHWADANTGELFF	TGTGCCAGCAGCCATTGGGCAGACGCGAACACCGGGGAGCTGTTTTTT
.	TRBV10-3	TRBJ2-7	TRBD1	CASEGTGDYEQYF	TGTGCCAGCGAGGGGACAGGGGACTACGAGCAGTACTTC
.	TRBV27	TRBJ1-1	.	CASSPTWGDTEAFF	TGTGCCAGCAGTCCTACGTGGGGGGACACTGAAGCTTTCTTT
.	TRBV10-2	TRBJ2-3	TRBD1	CASASKGAGDTQYF	TGCGCCAGCGCCTCGAAGGGGGCCGGAGATACGCAGTATTTT
.	TRBV5-1	TRBJ2-2	TRBD2	CASSFGTSGGPTGELFF	TGCGCCAGCAGCTTTGGCACTAGCGGGGGGCCCACCGGGGAGCTGTTTTTT
.	TRBV3-1/TRBV3-2	TRBJ1-2	.	CASSPDTNYGYTF	TGTGCCAGCAGCCCCGACACTAACTATGGCTACACCTTC
.	TRBV3-1/TRBV3-2	TRBJ1-2	.	CASSQNGGKDGYTF	TGTGCCAGCAGCCAAAACGGGGGGAAGGATGGCTACACCTTC
.	TRBV7-8	TRBJ1-6	.	CASSLGGPYNSPLHF	TGTGCCAGCAGCTTAGGGGGCCCTTATAATTCACCCCTCCACTTT
few	TRBV5-1	TRBJ2-3	TRBD2	CASSWRGSSGDLDTQYF	TGCGCCAGCAGCTGGAGAGGCTCTAGCGGGGACTTGGATACGCAGTATTTT
.	TRBV3-1/TRBV3-2	TRBJ1-2	TRBD1	CASSQDRGLPYERYTF	TGTGCCAGCAGCCAAGATAGGGGGCTGCCGTATGAGCGCTACACCTTC
.	TRBV18	TRBJ1-4	TRBD1	CASSPDRGNEKLFF	TGTGCCAGCTCACCCGACAGGGGTAATGAAAAACTGTTTTTT